The clone carrying this T cell receptor beta chain has a handful of counts. The CDR3 spans 13 residues. Germline V lookup: CDR1 ENHRY, CDR2 SYGVKD. The germline V and J ends were trimmed by 3 bases and 5 bases, with 11 bases remaining between them. This sample is part of a study of early T cells in non-severe SARS-CoV-2 infection. Each CDR3 protein is one row after TCRdb ran MiXCR on the 5' RACE reads. Here the sample spans some 91,000 distinct CDR3 sequences, more than 9.5% being singletons. This rearrangement joins TRBV10-3 to TRBJ2-7; tentative D call: TRBD2 (5 bases). The sequencing used whole blood, collected at baseline. The clonotype was recovered from an adult who was a healthcare worker with PCR-confirmed SARS-CoV-2 infection or an uninfected control (not recorded which). The CDR3, as DNA: TGTGCCATCAGTGAATCTAGCATTGACGAGCAGTACTTC. The encoded protein is CAISESSIDEQYF.